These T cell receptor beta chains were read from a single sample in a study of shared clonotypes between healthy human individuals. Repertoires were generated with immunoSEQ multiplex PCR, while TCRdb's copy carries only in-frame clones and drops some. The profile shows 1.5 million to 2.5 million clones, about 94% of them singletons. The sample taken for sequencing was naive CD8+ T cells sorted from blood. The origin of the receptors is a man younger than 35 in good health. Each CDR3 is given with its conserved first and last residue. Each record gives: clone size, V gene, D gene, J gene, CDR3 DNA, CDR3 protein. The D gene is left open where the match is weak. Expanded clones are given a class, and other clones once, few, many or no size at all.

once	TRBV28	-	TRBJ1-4	TGTGCCAGCAGTCCACTAGACCAAGTGATTAATGAAAAACTGTTTTTT	CASSPLDQVINEKLFF
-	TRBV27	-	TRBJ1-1	TGTGCCAGCAGTTCGGGTGAGAACACTGAAGCTTTCTTT	CASSSGENTEAFF
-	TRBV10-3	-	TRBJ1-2	TGTGCCATCAGTGAGACCGGACTGCGGGGCTACACCTTC	CAISETGLRGYTF
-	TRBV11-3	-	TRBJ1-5	TGTGCCAGCAGCTTAGCTCACGGAGATGCTAGCAATCAGCCCCAGCATTTT	CASSLAHGDASNQPQHF
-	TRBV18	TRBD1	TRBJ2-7	TGTGCCAGCTCATCCGGGACAGGCTACGAGCAGTACTTC	CASSSGTGYEQYF
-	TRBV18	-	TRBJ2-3	TGTGCCAGCTCACTTCGGCTAGCGACTAGCACAGATACGCAGTATTTT	CASSLRLATSTDTQYF
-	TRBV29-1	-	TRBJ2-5	TGCAGCGTTGAAAACGGTCCAGCGGCCCAGTACTTC	CSVENGPAAQYF
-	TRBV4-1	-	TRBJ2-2	TGCGCCAGCAGCCAAGAAAGGCCCAACACCGGGGAGCTGTTTTTT	CASSQERPNTGELFF
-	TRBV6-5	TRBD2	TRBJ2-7	TGTGCCAGCAGTTACGCAGCGGGGGGCCTGGGCTACGAGCAGTACTTC	CASSYAAGGLGYEQYF
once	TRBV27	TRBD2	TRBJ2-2	TGTGCCAGCAGTTTATTTCCGGGACTAGCGGGAGTTTCCTGGGAGCTGTTTTTT	CASSLFPGLAGVSWELFF
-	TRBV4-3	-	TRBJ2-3	TGCGCCAGCTGCCGGTCTACGGGGAGCACAGATACGCAGTATTTT	CASCRSTGSTDTQYF
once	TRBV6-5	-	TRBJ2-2	TGTGCCAGCGTCCGGACAGTGGGAAACGGGGAGCTGTTTTTT	CASVRTVGNGELFF
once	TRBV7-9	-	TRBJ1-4	TGTGCCAGCAGCCTTGGACTCAATAATGAAAAACTGTTTTTT	CASSLGLNNEKLFF
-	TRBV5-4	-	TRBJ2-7	TGTGCCAGCAGCCCAAGCCCGGCGACCTACGAGCAGTACTTC	CASSPSPATYEQYF
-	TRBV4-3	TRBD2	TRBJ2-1	TGCGCCAGCAGCCAAGAGGGGGGACTAGCCGTATACAATGAGCAGTTCTTC	CASSQEGGLAVYNEQFF
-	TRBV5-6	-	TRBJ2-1	TGTGCCAGCAGCTTGGCCAGCGGTTTCTACAATGAGCAGTTCTTC	CASSLASGFYNEQFF
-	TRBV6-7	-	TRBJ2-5	TGTGCCAGCTTTATTCCAAGGCCGAAAGAGACCCAGTACTTC	CASFIPRPKETQYF
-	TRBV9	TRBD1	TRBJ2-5	TGTGCCAGCAGCTCCCAGGGGGATGAGACCCAGTACTTC	CASSSQGDETQYF
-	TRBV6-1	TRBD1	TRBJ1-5	TGTGCCAGCAGTAACGACAGGGGCAATCAGCCCCAGCATTTT	CASSNDRGNQPQHF
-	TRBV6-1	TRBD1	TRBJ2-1	TGTGCCAGCGATGTTTCCGGGACAGGGGGCGATGAGCAGTTCTTC	CASDVSGTGGDEQFF
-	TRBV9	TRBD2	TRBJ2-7	TGTGCCAGCAGCGTTAGCGGGACTGGCGGGGGTTACGAGCAGTACTTC	CASSVSGTGGGYEQYF
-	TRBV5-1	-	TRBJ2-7	TGCGCCAGCAGCTTGGGACATCCGTACGAGCAGTACTTC	CASSLGHPYEQYF
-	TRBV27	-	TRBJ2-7	TGTGCCAGCAGTGAACAGGGGAGGGTCTACGAGCAGTACTTC	CASSEQGRVYEQYF
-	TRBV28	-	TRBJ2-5	TGTGCCAGCAGCTGGGCGGGGCCGTACCAAGAGACCCAGTACTTC	CASSWAGPYQETQYF
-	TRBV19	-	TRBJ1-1	TGTGCCAGTAGTCCCCCCACCGGATTTATGAACACTGAAGCTTTCTTT	CASSPPTGFMNTEAFF
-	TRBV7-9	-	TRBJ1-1	TGTGCCAGCAGTCCCAACAACCGCGGACAGCTGGGTGAAGCTTTCTTT	CASSPNNRGQLGEAFF
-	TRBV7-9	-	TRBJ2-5	TGTGCCAGCAGCTTTAGACAGAAAGAGACCCAGTACTTC	CASSFRQKETQYF
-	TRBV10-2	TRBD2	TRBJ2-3	TGCGCCAGCAGTGAGTCGAATCTAGCGGGGCCCACAGATACGCAGTATTTT	CASSESNLAGPTDTQYF
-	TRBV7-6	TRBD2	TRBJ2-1	TGTGCCAGCAGTTGGACTAGCGGGGATCGCTCCTACAATGAGCAGTTCTTC	CASSWTSGDRSYNEQFF
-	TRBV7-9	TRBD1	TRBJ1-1	TGTGCCAGCAGCTTACTGACAGGGAGGACTTCTTTCTTT	CASSLLTGRTSFF
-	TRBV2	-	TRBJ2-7	TGTGCCAGCAGGATCGGACTGAGCTACGAGCAGTACTTC	CASRIGLSYEQYF